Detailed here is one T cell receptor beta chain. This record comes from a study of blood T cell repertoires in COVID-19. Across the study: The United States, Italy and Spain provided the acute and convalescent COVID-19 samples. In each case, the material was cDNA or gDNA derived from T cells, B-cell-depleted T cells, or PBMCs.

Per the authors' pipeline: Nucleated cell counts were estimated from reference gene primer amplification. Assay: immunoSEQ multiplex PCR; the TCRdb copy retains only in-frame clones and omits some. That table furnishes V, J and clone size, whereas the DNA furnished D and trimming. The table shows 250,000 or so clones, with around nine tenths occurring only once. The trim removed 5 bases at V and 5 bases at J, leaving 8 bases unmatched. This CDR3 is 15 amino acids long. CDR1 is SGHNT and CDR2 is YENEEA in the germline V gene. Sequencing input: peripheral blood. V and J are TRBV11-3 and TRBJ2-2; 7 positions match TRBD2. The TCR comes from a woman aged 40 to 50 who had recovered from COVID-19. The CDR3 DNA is TGTGCCAGCAGCCCGAGCGGGGATGGGACCGGGGAGCTGTTTTTT. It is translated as CASSPSGDGTGELFF.